Presented here are 24 T cell receptor beta chains from one specimen sequenced in a study of a mutant IDH1 vaccine in newly diagnosed glioma (dated by TCRdb to the early 2020s). These receptors' targets are unknown. The time point label for this specimen denotes: week 11, during vaccination. Each vaccine dose was 300 ug of a 20-mer mutant IDH1 peptide in Montanide, given subcutaneously with topical imiquimod. Library preparation was by the immunoSEQ multiplex PCR assay. TCRdb provides this immuneACCESS table in a form limited to in-frame rearrangements. Some clones are lacking; in checked studies, under half of them reflect an unresolved V gene, and why the rest are absent is not known. The sample data list 50,000 or so clones, and around nine tenths of these were observed just once. Over 2% of the sample belongs to the ten largest clones. The material was PBMCs, obtained from a glioma patient whose treatment included an IDH1 peptide vaccine. The source is a man aged 45-60 years with glioma.

This chain uses TRBV9 with TRBJ2-3, with 11 bases lining up with TRBD2. Germline assignment: CDR1 SGDLS and CDR2 YYNGEE. The CDR3 has 17 residues. V shed 0 bases and J 4 bases; nucleotides not matched to a gene: 7. CDR3 residues: CASSVDSGRAVADTQYF. CDR3 DNA sequence: TGTGCCAGCAGCGTAGATAGCGGGAGGGCCGTTGCAGATACGCAGTATTTT.

The chain has TRBV5-6 and TRBJ2-7; the D call may be TRBD1 or TRBD2 (5 bases each). V lost 4 bases and J lost 0, with 11 bases in between. The CDR3 consists of 14 residues. Germline V gene data show CDR1 as SGHDT and CDR2 as YYEEEE. CDR3 in amino acids: CASSGTFSSYEQYF. The CDR3 DNA is TGTGCCAGCAGCGGGACCTTTAGCTCCTACGAGCAGTACTTC.

In the case of this clone: Other nucleotide sequences from this sample produce the same CDR3. J is TRBJ1-1 and V is TRBV5-4; D remains unclear. Germline CDR1 SGHNT, CDR2 YYREEE (reference sequence). This CDR3 region has 14 residues. Trimming removed 0 bases from V and 1 base from J, with 7 bases in between. CDR3: CASSLARANTEAFF. The CDR3 DNA is TGTGCCAGCAGCTTGGCGAGGGCGAACACTGAAGCTTTCTTT.

The chain couples TRBV28 to TRBJ2-7, with D perhaps matching TRBD2 (5 bases). Per the germline V gene, CDR1 is MDHEN and CDR2 is SYDVKM. The CDR3 covers 16 residues. V was shortened by 6 bases and J by 0 bases, with 18 bases between the two germline ends. The DNA of the CDR3 is TGTGCCAGCAGCTCTCTGATATATGGGAGCTCCTACGAGCAGTACTTC. Protein sequence: CASSSLIYGSSYEQYF.

Concerning this clone: The junction differs from germline at one of its ends, possibly a read error. This sequence joins TRBV7-7 and TRBJ1-1, with D unclear. The CDR3 loop spans 13 amino acids. Germline lookup yields CDR1 SSHAT and CDR2 FNYEAQ (reference sequence). This chain's CDR3 is CASSRSRNTEAFF. CDR3 coding DNA: TGTGCTAGCAGCCGCTCGAGGAACACTGAAGCTTTCTTT.

This clone was detected once. V and J are TRBV5-1 and TRBJ2-1; D possibly corresponds to TRBD1 (5 bases). Germline CDR1 reads SGHRS; CDR2 reads YFSETQ. The CDR3 consists of 16 residues. Trimming took 4 bases from V and 2 from J, leaving 16 bases between them. The CDR3 sequence: CASSEETVLTYNEQFF. The CDR3 DNA sequence: TGCGCCAGCAGCGAGGAGACAGTTCTTACCTACAATGAGCAGTTCTTC. The full variable domain, with the rest looked up from reference TRBV5-1 and TRBJ2-1, is KAGVTQTPRYLIKTRGQQVTLSCSPISGHRSVSWYQQTPGQGLQFLFEYFSETQRNKGNFPGRFSGRQFSNSRSEMNVSTLELGDSALYLCASSEETVLTYNEQFFGPGTRLTVL.

The rearrangement joins TRBV5-1 to TRBJ2-7; 7 bases map to TRBD2. Germline-derived CDR1 and CDR2 are SGHRS and YFSETQ. The CDR3 runs 14 residues. The V gene end was trimmed by 4 bases and the J gene end by 2 bases; junction bases not matched to a gene: 6. CDR3 sequence reads: CASSRTSTAYEQYF. The CDR3, as DNA: TGCGCCAGCAGCAGGACTAGTACGGCCTACGAGCAGTACTTC.

The V and J genes are TRBV7-8 and TRBJ1-3; D is uncertain. V was pared by 1 base and J by 5 bases, with 15 bases between. This CDR3 is 16 amino acids long. Germline V lookup: CDR1 SGHVS, CDR2 FQNEAQ. Here the CDR3 DNA reads TGTGCCAGCAGCTTAGAACGTGCGAGTCCCCGAAACACCATATATTTT. Translating it yields CASSLERASPRNTIYF.

This clone was recorded only once. V is TRBV18 and J is TRBJ2-1; 9 nucleotides line up with TRBD1. V gave up 8 bases and J gave up 4 bases; unmatched junction bases: 3. Germline values: CDR1 KGHSH, CDR2 LQKENI. This CDR3 is 13 amino acids long. The CDR3 region has the DNA TGTGCCAGCACGGGGACAGGGTACAATGAGCAGTTCTTC. As protein: CASTGTGYNEQFF.

CDR3 sequence reads: CASSFTQSREQYF. The CDR3 nucleotides read TGTGCCAGCAGTTTTACACAATCTCGCGAGCAGTACTTC. The gene calls are TRBV28 and TRBJ2-7; D gene unclear. V shed 3 bases and J shed 6 bases, with 12 bases lying between them. The CDR3 is 13 amino acids. Per germline, CDR1 MDHEN and CDR2 SYDVKM.

This chain connects TRBV29-1 to TRBJ1-2; 10 bases are a match to TRBD1. Germline CDR1 and CDR2: SQVTM and ANQGSEA. The CDR3 extends over 16 amino acids. Trimming cost V 0 bases and J 4 bases; bases outside gene matches: 8. The CDR3, as DNA: TGCAGCGTTGAAGACAATATAGGACAGGGGGGCTATGGCTACACCTTC. Its protein is CSVEDNIGQGGYGYTF.

This sequence joins TRBV9 and TRBJ1-6; D is uncertain. V shed 4 bases and J shed 8 bases, with 19 bases lying between them. The CDR3 contains 16 residues. Germline V CDR1 and CDR2: SGDLS, YYNGEE. CDR3 bases: TGTGCCAGCAGCCCCCAGGCGGTTATCAACTATTCACCCCTCCACTTT. Amino acid sequence: CASSPQAVINYSPLHF.

This clone was recorded once. The V call is TRBV10-3, the J call TRBJ2-2; D unresolved. The V gene's germline CDR1 is ENHRY and CDR2 SYGVKD. V was clipped by 0 bases and J by 6 bases, with 8 bases between them. The CDR3 has 14 residues. CDR3 residues: CAISESTAPGELFF. CDR3 nucleotide sequence: TGTGCCATCAGTGAGTCGACTGCTCCCGGGGAGCTGTTTTTT.

The rearrangement uses TRBV27 and TRBJ2-7; 11 bases are a match to TRBD2. Unmatched junction bases numbered 2, after V lost 5 bases and J lost 2 bases. The CDR3 is made up of 14 amino acids. CDR1 and CDR2 from the germline V gene are MNHEY and SMNVEV (reference sequence). As DNA, the CDR3 is TGTGCCAGCAGTCTGGGACTAGCGGCCTACGAGCAGTACTTC. Amino acids: CASSLGLAAYEQYF.

This chain joins TRBV7-6 and TRBJ2-7, with TRBD1 matching over 9 bases. Germline trimming cut 5 bases from V and 3 bases from J; bases unmatched to any gene: 8. CDR3 length: 15 residues. The germline V gene has CDR1 SGHVS and CDR2 FNYEAQ. CDR3 in DNA: TGTGCCAGCAGCCCCGGGACAGGGTATTTCTACGAGCAGTACTTC. It translates to CASSPGTGYFYEQYF.

The chain carries TRBV4-3 and TRBJ2-3, with a possible D match to TRBD2 (6 bases). Germline V gives CDR1 LGHNA, CDR2 YSLEER. This CDR3 region has 17 residues. Trimming stripped 0 bases from V and 2 bases from J, with 15 bases between. The CDR3 DNA reads as TGCGCCAGCAGCCAAGATCGGACTATCAGACCCACAGATACGCAGTATTTT. The encoded protein is CASSQDRTIRPTDTQYF.

This chain connects TRBV2 to TRBJ2-1, with 15 nucleotides matching TRBD2. J was trimmed by 12 bases and V by 3 bases; bases with no gene match: 6. This CDR3 contains 15 residues. Germline V CDR1 and CDR2: SNHLY, FYNNEI. The CDR3 nucleotides are TGTGCCAGCAGTGAGCTTAGGACTAGCGGGAGGGCGCAGTTCTTC. Translated: CASSELRTSGRAQFF.

J is TRBJ1-1 and V is TRBV7-9, with TRBD1 matching 8 bases. The CDR3 has 13 amino acids. Germline values: CDR1 SEHNR, CDR2 FQNEAQ (reference sequence). V lost 6 bases, J lost 1 base, and 1 base stayed unmatched. The CDR3 here is CASRGQENTEAFF. DNA of the CDR3: TGTGCCAGCAGGGGACAGGAGAACACTGAAGCTTTCTTT. Based on the CDR3 plus reference TRBV7-9 and TRBJ1-1, the full variable domain is DTGVSQNPRHKITKRGQNVTFRCDPISEHNRLYWYRQTLGQGPEFLTYFQNEAQLEKSRLLSDRFSAERPKGSFSTLEIQRTEQGDSAMYLCASRGQENTEAFFGQGTRLTVV.

The CDR3 here is CASSHRTAYEQYF. The CDR3 bases are TGTGCCAGCAGCCACAGGACAGCCTACGAGCAGTACTTC. The chain couples TRBV7-2 to TRBJ2-7, with D perhaps TRBD1 (6 bases). Germline-derived CDR1 and CDR2 are SGHTA and FQGNSA. The length of the CDR3 is 13 residues. Trimming removed 5 bases at V and 2 bases at J, with 10 bases between.

The chain employs TRBV5-8 and TRBJ1-2; TRBD1 matches 12 bases. V trimming: 1 base; J trimming: 5 bases; junction bases outside the gene matches: 9. The CDR3 contains 17 residues. Germline V gives CDR1 SGHTS, CDR2 YDEGEE. Written as DNA, the CDR3 is TGTGCCAGCAGCTTGCGGGACAGGGGGCGCTGGGGGTATGGCTACACCTTC. Translating gives CASSLRDRGRWGYGYTF.

The chain recombines TRBV4-2 with TRBJ1-2; 7 positions match TRBD1. The CDR3 has 15 amino acids. Germline values: CDR1 LGHNA, CDR2 YNFKEQ. J gave up 2 bases and V 0 bases, and 3 bases lay outside the gene matches. In DNA, the CDR3 is TGTGCCAGCAGCCAAGATCGGGGACAGAACTATGGCTACACCTTC. Translated, it gives CASSQDRGQNYGYTF.

The CDR3 nucleotides read TGTGCCAGCAGCCCCCGATCCGGGAGCACCGGGGAGCTGTTTTTT. Residues: CASSPRSGSTGELFF. The chain couples TRBV5-4 to TRBJ2-2, with D perhaps matching TRBD2 (6 bases). Germline V gene sequence: CDR1 SGHNT, CDR2 YYREEE (reference sequence). Trimming left V 4 bases short and J 4 bases short, with 14 bases between. The CDR3 is made up of 15 amino acids.

This chain uses TRBV11-2 with TRBJ2-2; 10 nucleotides agree with TRBD1. After removal of 4 bases from V and 6 bases from J, the junction contained 14 bases not matched to a gene. The CDR3 is 18 amino acids. The germline gives CDR1 SGHAT, CDR2 FQNNGV. CDR3 coding DNA: TGTGCCAGCAGCTCTGGACAGGGGGTACTAAGGTCGTCCGGGGAGCTGTTTTTT. Protein sequence: CASSSGQGVLRSSGELFF.

The V and J genes are TRBV10-3 and TRBJ2-3, with 7 bases identical to TRBD2. V shed 9 bases and J 6 bases; nucleotides not matched to a gene: 6. Germline values: CDR1 ENHRY, CDR2 SYGVKD. The length of the CDR3 is 12 residues. In DNA form, the CDR3 reads TGTGCCATGTCCAGCGGGATTGATACGCAGTATTTT. This gives the protein CAMSSGIDTQYF.